A single sample is the source of the 23 T cell receptor beta chains below, sequenced in a study of T cell responses to AZD1222 COVID-19 vaccine. Some clones are missing from TCRdb's copy, which holds only in-frame ones; the method was immunoSEQ multiplex PCR. The sample comprises some 97,000 clones, roughly 91% of which are singletons, and over 15% rests with the top ten. The sequencing here drew on peripheral blood, taken on day 0 of AZD1222 vaccination. The receptor source for this set is an adult in good health.

The V and J genes are TRBV3-1 (or the pseudogene TRBV3-2) and TRBJ1-5; 9 bases are a match to TRBD1. The CDR3 spans 15 residues. Germline assignment: CDR1 LGHDT and CDR2 YNNKEL (reference sequence). With 2 bases clipped from V and 6 bases from J, the junction kept 5 bases outside the gene matches. The DNA for the CDR3 is TGTGCCAGCAGCCAAACAGGGGGCGCGGGTCAGCCCCAGCATTTT. Protein product: CASSQTGGAGQPQHF.

The CDR3 region is CASSVRWGAGYGYTF. The CDR3 nucleotides are TGTGCCAGCTCTGTGAGGTGGGGGGCAGGCTATGGCTACACCTTC. V gene TRBV2 combines with J gene TRBJ1-2, with D possibly being TRBD1 (6 bases). The germline V gene encodes CDR1 SNHLY and CDR2 FYNNEI. The CDR3 runs 15 residues. With 8 bases removed from V and 4 bases from J, the gap between germline ends came to 20 bases.

V and J are TRBV14 and TRBJ1-2; the match to TRBD1 covers 7 bases. In germline, CDR1 is SGHDN, CDR2 FVKESK. V trimming: 2 bases; J trimming: 5 bases; junction bases outside the gene matches: 11. The CDR3 has 16 residues. The CDR3 bases are TGTGCCAGCAGCCAAACATTGTCGGGACAGCTATATGGCTACACCTTC. Translation: CASSQTLSGQLYGYTF.

This chain connects TRBV12-3 or TRBV12-4 to TRBJ2-3; possible D gene TRBD1, 6 bases. This CDR3 is built from 13 residues. V lost 7 bases and J 9 bases, leaving 17 bases between the germline ends. The CDR3 nucleotides are TGTGCCAGCATCGTTACAGGGTCAGGGACGCAGTATTTT. It yields the protein CASIVTGSGTQYF.

This chain uses TRBV7-2 with TRBJ2-2, with D maybe TRBD1 (6 bases). The CDR3 spans 14 residues. Germline CDR1 and CDR2: SGHTA and FQGNSA. V lost 5 bases and J 6 bases, leaving 13 bases between the germline ends. CDR3 amino acids: CASSATGIPGELFF. CDR3 DNA: TGTGCCAGCAGCGCTACAGGGATTCCCGGGGAGCTGTTTTTT.

The chain joins TRBV7-3 to TRBJ2-1; 7 bases line up with TRBD2. The trim removed 5 bases at V and 3 bases at J, leaving 1 base unmatched. Germline CDR1 and CDR2: SGHTA and FQGTGA. The CDR3 runs to 13 residues. CDR3 protein: CASSRDYYNEQFF. In DNA, the CDR3 is TGTGCCAGCAGCAGGGACTACTACAATGAGCAGTTCTTC.

V usage is TRBV12-3 or TRBV12-4 and J usage is TRBJ1-2; D is unresolved. This CDR3 comprises 11 residues. V dropped 9 bases and J dropped 4 bases, with 9 bases sitting between them. CDR3 bases: TGTGCCAGTGGCGGGATCTATGGCTACACCTTC. Translating it yields CASGGIYGYTF.

The genes are TRBV7-8 and TRBJ2-7; D ambiguous. Germline lookup yields CDR1 SGHVS and CDR2 FQNEAQ. The CDR3 length is 15 residues. Deletions cut 4 bases from V and 3 bases from J, with 16 bases between. The CDR3, as DNA: TGTGCCAGCAGCTCCGGGCTTCTGGAAGGCTACGAGCAGTACTTC. It yields the protein CASSSGLLEGYEQYF.

The chain combines TRBV28 with TRBJ1-5; D remains unclear. The CDR3 has 16 amino acids. Trimming cost V 6 bases and J 0 bases, with 15 bases left between them. Per germline, CDR1 MDHEN and CDR2 SYDVKM. This chain's CDR3 is CASRAMGGSSNQPQHF. In nucleotides, the CDR3 is TGTGCCAGCAGGGCTATGGGAGGGAGTAGCAATCAGCCCCAGCATTTT.

The chain employs TRBV19 and TRBJ1-4; D may be TRBD1 (5 bases). V was shortened by 3 bases and J by 0 bases, with 5 bases between the two germline ends. There are 14 residues in the CDR3. Germline V gives CDR1 LNHDA, CDR2 SQIVND (reference sequence). CDR3 loop: CASSMGATNEKLFF. The CDR3 nucleotides read TGTGCCAGTAGTATGGGGGCAACTAATGAAAAACTGTTTTTT. The full variable domain, in which reference TRBV19 and TRBJ1-4 provide the parts outside the CDR3, is DGGITQSPKYLFRKEGQNVTLSCEQNLNHDAMYWYRQDPGQGLRLIYYSQIVNDFQKGDIAEGYSVSREKKESFPLTVTSAQKNPTAFYLCASSMGATNEKLFFGSGTQLSVL.

The V gene is TRBV7-8, the J gene TRBJ2-5, with TRBD1 as a possible D gene (5 bases). Deletions cut 7 bases from V and 4 bases from J, with 16 bases between. CDR1 SGHVS and CDR2 FQNEAQ come from the germline V gene. The CDR3 runs 14 residues. The CDR3 region has the DNA TGTGCCAGCATCACAGGTGGGGCCCCAGAGACCCAGTACTTC. As protein: CASITGGAPETQYF.

This chain connects TRBV6-5 to TRBJ2-2, with a tentative D call TRBD1 (6 bases). Germline CDR1 reads MNHEY; CDR2 reads SVGAGI. The CDR3 runs 13 residues. V lost 2 bases, J lost 7 bases, and 8 bases lay in between. The CDR3 DNA sequence: TGTGCCAGCAGTTACAGACAGGTCGGGGAGCTGTTTTTT. Its protein product is CASSYRQVGELFF.

This clone has only a few counts. The genes are TRBV10-3 and TRBJ2-1; D is perhaps TRBD1 (6 bases). Trimming removed 4 bases at V and 5 bases at J, with 12 bases between. The CDR3 extends over 14 amino acids. Germline CDR1 is ENHRY and CDR2 is SYGVKD. The CDR3 is CAISVRDTDNEQFF. CDR3 nucleotides: TGTGCCATCAGTGTGAGGGACACAGACAATGAGCAGTTCTTC.

This clone was observed a handful of times. The chain recombines TRBV3-1 (or the pseudogene TRBV3-2) with TRBJ1-1; D perhaps matches TRBD1 (5 bases). CDR1 and CDR2 from the germline V gene are LGHDT and YNNKEL (reference sequence). The V end lost 4 bases, the J end lost 1 base, and 10 bases lay between the germline ends. The CDR3 is 14 amino acids. CDR3 in amino acids: CASSPGHSNTEAFF. Here the CDR3 DNA reads TGTGCCAGCAGCCCGGGGCACTCGAACACTGAAGCTTTCTTT.

This chain connects TRBV9 to TRBJ2-7; no clear D gene. CDR3 size: 13 residues. Germline V gives CDR1 SGDLS, CDR2 YYNGEE. Between the trimmed V and J ends, which lost 4 bases and 5 bases, there was a span of 13 bases. The CDR3 sequence is CASSSQTGHEQYF. The CDR3 DNA is TGTGCCAGCAGCTCCCAAACTGGGCACGAGCAGTACTTC.

A note on this clone: At one end the junction does not follow the germline gene, possibly because of a read error. The rearrangement uses TRBV5-1 and TRBJ2-5; TRBD1 matches 10 bases. There are 15 residues in the CDR3. Germline CDR1 SGHRS, CDR2 YFSETQ. As DNA, the CDR3 is TGCGCCAGCAGCTTGGGGGACAGGGGATTAGAGGCCCAGTACTTC. Encoded protein: CASSLGDRGLEAQYF.

The CDR3, as DNA: TGTGCCAGCAGCCCCTTTCAAGGCGCTTTCTTT. It codes for CASSPFQGAFF. This rearrangement joins TRBV7-8 to TRBJ1-1, with unresolved D. The CDR3 consists of 11 residues. Germline V gene data show CDR1 as SGHVS and CDR2 as FQNEAQ. V dropped 5 bases and J dropped 11 bases, with 12 bases sitting between them. Full variable domain (rest looked up from reference TRBV7-8 and TRBJ1-1): GAGVSQSPRYKVAKRGQDVALRCDPISGHVSLFWYQQALGQGPEFLTYFQNEAQLDKSGLPSDRFFAERPEGSVSTLKIQRTQQEDSAVYLCASSPFQGAFFGQGTRLTVV.

J is TRBJ1-1 and V is TRBV6-5; a possible D gene is TRBD1 (6 bases). The ends were cut back, 7 bases at V and 6 bases at J, with 21 bases in the middle. Germline V CDR1 and CDR2: MNHEY, SVGAGI. CDR3 length: 15 amino acids. The chain's CDR3 is CASNLGVGGSSEAFF. In DNA, the CDR3 is TGTGCCAGCAACCTGGGGGTAGGGGGAAGTTCTGAAGCTTTCTTT.

The chain recombines TRBV5-8 with TRBJ1-5; 8 bases match TRBD1. The CDR3 is 16 amino acids. With V trimmed by 5 bases and J by 6 bases, 13 bases remained unmatched. Germline lookup yields CDR1 SGHTS and CDR2 YDEGEE. CDR3 in amino acids: CASRPPPKDRAQPQHF. The CDR3, as DNA: TGTGCCAGCAGACCCCCTCCGAAGGACAGGGCTCAGCCCCAGCATTTT.

The V and J genes are TRBV7-9 and TRBJ2-5; D call uncertain. V was clipped by 3 bases and J by 5 bases, with 10 bases between them. This CDR3 has 13 residues. Germline CDR1 SEHNR, CDR2 FQNEAQ (reference sequence). Here the CDR3 DNA reads TGTGCCAGCAGCTTTGGCCAGTGGGAGACCCAGTACTTC. The encoded protein is CASSFGQWETQYF.

J is TRBJ2-7 and V is TRBV3-1 (or the pseudogene TRBV3-2); the D call may be TRBD1 or TRBD2 (6 bases each). V lost 4 bases and J 5 bases, leaving 18 bases between the germline ends. CDR3 size: 15 residues. The germline V gene encodes CDR1 LGHDT and CDR2 YNNKEL (reference sequence). CDR3 sequence: CASSLGGGWGDEQYF. The CDR3 DNA reads TGTGCCAGCAGCCTCGGGGGCGGGTGGGGCGACGAGCAGTACTTC.

The chain has TRBV19 and TRBJ1-5; 10 positions match TRBD1. The CDR3 covers 15 residues. CDR1 is LNHDA and CDR2 is SQIVND in the germline V gene (reference sequence). V lost 4 bases, J lost 5 bases, and 5 bases stayed unmatched. CDR3 sequence: CASSTGDRGYQPQHF. CDR3 DNA: TGTGCCAGTAGTACCGGGGACAGGGGTTATCAGCCCCAGCATTTT.

The V gene is TRBV4-1, the J gene TRBJ1-6; 8 bases are a match to TRBD1. J lost 7 bases, V lost 6 bases, and 14 bases had no gene match. Germline loops: CDR1 MGHRA, CDR2 YSYEKL. CDR3 length: 17 amino acids. The CDR3 coding sequence is TGCGCCAGCAGTCCCACAGGGGGAGGTATTAGGAATTCACCCCTCCACTTT. It is translated as CASSPTGGGIRNSPLHF.